A single sample gave rise to the 22 T cell receptor beta chains below, sequenced in a study of tumor-infiltrating lymphocytes in primary liver carcinoma. With a constant-region primer, TCR beta cDNA was made from about 0.55 ug of total RNA. Sequencing libraries for TCR beta derived from three nested multiplex PCR rounds that used slightly modified ARM-PCR. The opening two PCR rounds, ten to eleven cycles each, paired TRBV1-TRBV30 forward primers with a C-beta reverse primer. TCRdb fed the multiplex PCR reads into MiXCR, producing one record per CDR3 protein. The sample lists approximately 300,000 distinct CDR3 sequences; roughly 60% were seen once. In addition to blood RNA drawn from unsorted whole blood, germline DNA was extracted. The sequenced material came from peripheral blood. The receptor set was obtained from a man in his forties or fifties with primary liver carcinoma and hepatitis B virus infection.

This clonotype has just a few counts. A clone one base away is much larger, so this may be a read error. The chain couples TRBV11-1 to TRBJ2-1; TRBD2 aligns across 12 bases. With V trimmed by 5 bases and J by 13 bases, 9 bases remained unmatched. This CDR3 region has 14 residues. Germline V lookup: CDR1 SGHAT, CDR2 FQDESV (reference sequence). The CDR3 coding sequence is TGTGCCAGCAGCCCCTCGGCGACTAGCGGGAGCCAGTTCTTC. Amino acids: CASSPSATSGSQFF. The full variable domain, in which reference TRBV11-1 and TRBJ2-1 provide the parts outside the CDR3, is EAEVAQSPRYKITEKSQAVAFWCDPISGHATLYWYRQILGQGPELLVQFQDESVVDDSQLPKDRFSAERLKGVDSTLKIQPAELGDSAMYLCASSPSATSGSQFFGPGTRLTVL.

In regard to this clonotype: The germline gene is not matched at one end of the junction; a read error may be the cause. The genes are TRBV6-6 and TRBJ1-1; D is perhaps TRBD1 (5 bases). Germline CDR1 and CDR2: MNHNY and SVGAGI (reference sequence). This CDR3 is 13 amino acids long. The CDR3 loop reads CASSRGIATEAFF. The CDR3 DNA reads as TGTGCTAGCAGCCGGGGGATAGCCACTGAAGCTTTCTTT.

Points on this clonotype: At one end the junction does not follow the germline gene, possibly because of a read error. The chain combines TRBV4-3 with TRBJ1-5, with TRBD1 as a possible D gene (5 bases). Germline V gene sequence: CDR1 LGHNA, CDR2 YSLEER. This CDR3 spans 13 amino acids. The CDR3 bases are TGCGTCAGCAGCCAAGAGTGGGGACGGCCCCAGCATTTT. Residues: CVSSQEWGRPQHF.

The rearrangement links TRBV5-6 to TRBJ2-1, with 10 nucleotides matching TRBD2. CDR1 and CDR2 from the germline V gene are SGHDT and YYEEEE. This CDR3 has 17 amino acids. V dropped 0 bases and J dropped 2; count of bases not matched to a gene: 5. This chain's CDR3 is CASSLAVLAGAYNEQFF. In nucleotides, the CDR3 is TGTGCCAGCAGCTTGGCCGTCCTAGCGGGAGCCTACAATGAGCAGTTCTTC. The whole variable domain, remainder taken from reference TRBV5-6 and TRBJ2-1, is DAGVTQSPTHLIKTRGQQVTLRCSPKSGHDTVSWYQQALGQGPQFIFQYYEEEERQRGNFPDRFSGHQFPNYSSELNVNALLLGDSALYLCASSLAVLAGAYNEQFFGPGTRLTVL.

Notes on this clonotype: This could be a read error, since a much larger clone is one nucleotide away. This chain uses TRBV6-1 with TRBJ2-5, with D perhaps assigned TRBD1 or TRBD2 (5 bases each). This CDR3 has 13 residues. Germline V CDR1 and CDR2: MNHNS, SASEGT. In nucleotides, the CDR3 is TGTGTCAGCAGAGGACCTGGGGGAGAGACCCAGTACTTC. Amino acid sequence: CVSRGPGGETQYF.

The chain carries TRBV10-3 and TRBJ2-2; 8 nucleotides align to TRBD2. The CDR3 has 16 amino acids. J was trimmed by 6 bases and V by 10 bases; bases with no gene match: 16. Germline V CDR1 and CDR2: ENHRY, SYGVKD. The DNA of the CDR3 is TGTGCCACCGGGGGGGGTACTCCCTACCCCGCCGGGGAGCTGTTTTTT. Translating gives CATGGGTPYPAGELFF.

A remark on this clonotype: A much larger clone differs from this one at a single base, so this may be a read error. The chain links TRBV6-2 or TRBV6-3 to TRBJ1-5; D is perhaps TRBD1 (6 bases). Germline-derived CDR1 and CDR2 are MNHEY and SVGEGT. V shed 5 bases and J shed 5 bases, with 13 bases lying between them. The CDR3 sequence is 14 residues long. CDR3 region: CASSPGTSDQPQHF. The CDR3 DNA reads as TGTGCCAGCAGTCCCGGGACAAGCGATCAGCCCCAGCATTTT.

The chain is built from TRBV7-3 and TRBJ2-1, with D unresolved. The CDR3 length is 15 residues. The germline gives CDR1 SGHTA, CDR2 FQGTGA. With 2 bases removed from V and 6 bases from J, the gap between germline ends came to 14 bases. CDR3 DNA: TGTGCCAGCAGCTTACTAGGCAGTCGAGGCAATGAGCAGTTCTTC. Amino acid sequence: CASSLLGSRGNEQFF.

Ten or more counts support this clonotype. The CDR3 nucleotides are TGTGCCAGCAGGCAGGCGGCAGGGGCTAACTATGGCTACACCTTC. Amino acids: CASRQAAGANYGYTF. This sequence joins TRBV12-3 or TRBV12-4 and TRBJ1-2, with D tentatively TRBD1 (6 bases). V was pared by 6 bases and J by 0 bases, with 14 bases between. The CDR3 contains 15 residues.

Of note for this clonotype: This may be a read error: a much more frequent sequence differs by one nucleotide. The chain is built from TRBV4-2 and TRBJ2-7; 13 bases are a match to TRBD2. Germline V gene sequence: CDR1 LGHNA, CDR2 YNFKEQ. The CDR3 covers 17 residues. For the CDR3, the DNA is TGTGCCGGCAGCCTCCTGACTAGCGGGGGGAGCTCCTACGAGCAGTACTTC. It codes for CAGSLLTSGGSSYEQYF.

V is TRBV11-1 and J is TRBJ2-1; D unresolved. Germline V gene lookup returns CDR1 SGHAT and CDR2 FQDESV (reference sequence). CDR3 length: 15 residues. V dropped 5 bases and J dropped 8 bases, with 19 bases sitting between them. CDR3 sequence: CASSLRGLKSDEQFF. In nucleotides, the CDR3 is TGTGCCAGCAGCCTCCGCGGCCTGAAGTCGGATGAGCAGTTCTTC.

This clonotype was detected many times. The CDR3: CASSGGQGSSEQYF. The CDR3 region has the DNA TGTGCCAGCAGTGGGGGACAGGGCTCCAGCGAGCAGTACTTC. V usage is TRBV6-1 and J usage is TRBJ2-7, with 9 bases that match TRBD1. The CDR3 has 14 amino acids. Losses at the gene ends were 4 bases for V and 6 bases for J; bases not matched to a gene: 7. Per germline, CDR1 MNHNS and CDR2 SASEGT.

The rearrangement uses TRBV12-3 or TRBV12-4 and TRBJ2-2; the D is unclear. The CDR3 spans 16 residues. Between the trimmed V and J ends, which lost 8 bases and 3 bases, there was a span of 19 bases. The CDR3 region has the DNA TGTGCCAGCGCCCAAGGCCCGACACGATACACCGGGGAGCTGTTTTTT. It codes for CASAQGPTRYTGELFF.

The chain employs TRBV5-1 and TRBJ2-6; the match to TRBD1 covers 10 bases. Losses at the gene ends were 4 bases for V and 6 bases for J; bases not matched to a gene: 13. CDR3 length: 18 amino acids. CDR1 is SGHRS, CDR2 YFSETQ, per germline. CDR3 loop: CASSPGTGDTFEANVLTF. In DNA, the CDR3 is TGCGCCAGCAGCCCCGGGACAGGGGACACATTTGAGGCCAACGTCCTGACTTTC.

This clonotype was counted a few times. A much larger clonotype is one base distant, so this may be a read error. This sequence joins TRBV29-1 and TRBJ2-7; no reliable D call. Between the trimmed V and J ends, which lost 4 bases and 3 bases, there was a span of 7 bases. The length of the CDR3 is 11 residues. CDR1 is SQVTM and CDR2 is ANQGSEA in the germline V gene. The CDR3 region is CSVGRRYEQYF. Written as DNA, the CDR3 is TGCAGCGTTGGGAGACGCTACGAGCAGTACTTC.

To note about this clonotype: A much more abundant neighbour one base away suggests this may be a read error. The rearrangement uses TRBV5-5 and TRBJ2-3; TRBD2 agrees at 9 bases. The CDR3 loop spans 16 amino acids. Looked up from germline, CDR1 is SGHKS and CDR2 is YYEKEE (reference sequence). Here the CDR3 DNA reads TGTGCCAGCAGCTTGGCGGCGGGGACTAGCACAGATACGCGGTATTTT. Protein: CASSLAAGTSTDTRYF.

As concerns this clonotype: Since the CDR3 does not end with the conserved phenylalanine or tryptophan, this likely comes from a read error. This chain links TRBV12-3 or TRBV12-4 with TRBJ2-7; a possible D gene is TRBD1 (6 bases). V was cut by 6 bases and J by 4 bases, with 7 bases left in between. The CDR3 has 11 amino acids. The CDR3 is CASRQGYEQYY. The CDR3 DNA reads as TGTGCCAGCAGACAGGGATACGAGCAGTACTAC.

V usage is TRBV7-9 and J usage is TRBJ2-1; D could derive from TRBD1 or TRBD2 (5 bases each). V was shortened by 0 bases and J by 6 bases, with 15 bases between the two germline ends. The CDR3 runs to 16 residues. The germline gives CDR1 SEHNR, CDR2 FQNEAQ (reference sequence). CDR3 in amino acids: CASSLAGTPKGNEQFF. CDR3 sequence (DNA): TGTGCCAGCAGCTTAGCCGGGACGCCGAAGGGCAATGAGCAGTTCTTC.

This clonotype turned up a few times. The DNA of the CDR3 is TGTGCCAGCAGTGCCCCGGTTAGGACTAGCGGGAGTGGGGCCTACAATGAGCAGTTCTTC. Translated: CASSAPVRTSGSGAYNEQFF. The rearrangement uses TRBV6-1 and TRBJ2-1, with 13 bases matching TRBD2. Germline CDR1 reads MNHNS; CDR2 reads SASEGT. The J segment lost 2 bases and the V segment lost 4 bases, leaving 14 bases of the junction unmatched. This CDR3 has 20 residues.

This clonotype was detected many times. V and J are TRBV6-5 and TRBJ2-4; 7 bases fit TRBD2. The length of the CDR3 is 15 residues. V was pared by 2 bases and J by 5 bases, with 6 bases of the junction left unmatched. Germline CDR1 MNHEY, CDR2 SVGAGI. The CDR3 spells CASSYGRETENIQYF. The CDR3 DNA reads TGTGCCAGCAGTTACGGGCGGGAGACGGAAAACATTCAGTACTTC.

At least ten counts were recorded for this clonotype. The J gene is TRBJ2-3, the V gene TRBV11-1; D tentatively fits TRBD1 or TRBD2 (5 bases each). The CDR3 is 15 amino acids. Germline assignment: CDR1 SGHAT and CDR2 FQDESV (reference sequence). V lost 4 bases to trimming and J lost 4 bases, with 15 bases between them. Written as DNA, the CDR3 is TGTGCCAGCAGCTCGGGACCGTCTGACGCAGATACGCAGTATTTT. Encoded protein: CASSSGPSDADTQYF. The variable domain in full, completed from reference TRBV11-1 and TRBJ2-3, reads EAEVAQSPRYKITEKSQAVAFWCDPISGHATLYWYRQILGQGPELLVQFQDESVVDDSQLPKDRFSAERLKGVDSTLKIQPAELGDSAMYLCASSSGPSDADTQYFGPGTRLTVL.

Worth noting for this clonotype: One junction end disagrees with the germline gene, perhaps due to a read error. The CDR3, as DNA: TGCGCCAGCCGCCAAGAGGGACTTACCGGGGAGCTGTTTTTT. Protein: CASRQEGLTGELFF. This chain connects TRBV4-1 to TRBJ2-2; TRBD2 is a possible D gene (6 bases). CDR1 is MGHRA, CDR2 YSYEKL, per germline. CDR3 length: 14 amino acids.